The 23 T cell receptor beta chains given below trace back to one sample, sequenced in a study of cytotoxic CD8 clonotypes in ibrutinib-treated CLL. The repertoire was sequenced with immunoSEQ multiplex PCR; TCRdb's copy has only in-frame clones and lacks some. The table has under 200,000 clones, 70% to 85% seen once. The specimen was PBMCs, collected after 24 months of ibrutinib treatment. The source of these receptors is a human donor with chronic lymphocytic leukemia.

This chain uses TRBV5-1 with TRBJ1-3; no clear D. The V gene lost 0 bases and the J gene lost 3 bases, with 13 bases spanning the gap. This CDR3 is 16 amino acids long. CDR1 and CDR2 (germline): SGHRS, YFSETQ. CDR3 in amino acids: CASSLGLIGSGNTIYF. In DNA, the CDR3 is TGCGCCAGCAGCTTGGGGTTGATAGGGAGTGGAAACACCATATATTTT.

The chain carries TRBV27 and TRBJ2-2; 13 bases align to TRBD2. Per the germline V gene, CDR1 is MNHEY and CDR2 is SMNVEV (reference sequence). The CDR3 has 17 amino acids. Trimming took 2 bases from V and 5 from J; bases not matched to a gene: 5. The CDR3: CASSLTSGGAVTGELFF. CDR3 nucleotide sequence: TGTGCCAGCAGTTTAACTAGCGGGGGGGCTGTAACCGGGGAGCTGTTTTTT.

CDR3 bases: TGTGCCAGCAGTTACTCTGGGGGGACCCCTATGGACGAGCAGTACTTC. It yields the protein CASSYSGGTPMDEQYF. The V call is TRBV6-5, the J call TRBJ2-7; TRBD2 might be the D (6 bases). This CDR3 has 16 residues. Germline V gives CDR1 MNHEY, CDR2 SVGAGI. Trimming pared 0 bases from V and 5 bases from J, leaving 17 bases between.

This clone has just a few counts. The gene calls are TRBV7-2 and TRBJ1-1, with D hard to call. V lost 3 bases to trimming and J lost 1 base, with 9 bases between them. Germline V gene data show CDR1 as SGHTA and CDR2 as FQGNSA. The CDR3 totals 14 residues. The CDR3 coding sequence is TGTGCCAGCAGCTTCCTCCGGCAGAACACTGAAGCTTTCTTT. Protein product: CASSFLRQNTEAFF.

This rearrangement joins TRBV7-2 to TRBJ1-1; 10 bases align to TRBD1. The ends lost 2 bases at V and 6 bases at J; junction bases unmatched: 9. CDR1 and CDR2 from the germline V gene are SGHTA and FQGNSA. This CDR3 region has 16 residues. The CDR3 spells CASSLLTMDRGSEAFF. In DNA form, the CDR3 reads TGTGCCAGCAGCTTACTAACCATGGACAGGGGGTCTGAAGCTTTCTTT.

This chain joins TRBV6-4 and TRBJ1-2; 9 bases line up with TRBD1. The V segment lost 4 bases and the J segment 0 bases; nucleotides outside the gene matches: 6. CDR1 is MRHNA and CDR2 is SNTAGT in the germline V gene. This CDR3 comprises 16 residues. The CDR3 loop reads CASSVTGGNSNYGYTF. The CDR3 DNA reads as TGTGCCAGCAGTGTAACAGGGGGCAATTCTAACTATGGCTACACCTTC.

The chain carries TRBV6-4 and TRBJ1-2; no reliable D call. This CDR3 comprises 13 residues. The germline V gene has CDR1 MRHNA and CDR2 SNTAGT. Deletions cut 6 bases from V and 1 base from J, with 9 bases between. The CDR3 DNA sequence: TGTGCCAGCAGCAAAGAAATTAACTATGGCTACACCTTC. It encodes CASSKEINYGYTF.

CDR3 amino acids: CASSYRGAGYGYTF. The CDR3, as DNA: TGTGCCAGCAGTTACCGCGGGGCGGGCTATGGCTACACCTTC. V usage is TRBV6-5 and J usage is TRBJ1-2; TRBD1 might be the D (5 bases). From germline, CDR1 is MNHEY and CDR2 SVGAGI. This CDR3 contains 14 residues. Trimming removed 2 bases at V and 4 bases at J, with 11 bases between.

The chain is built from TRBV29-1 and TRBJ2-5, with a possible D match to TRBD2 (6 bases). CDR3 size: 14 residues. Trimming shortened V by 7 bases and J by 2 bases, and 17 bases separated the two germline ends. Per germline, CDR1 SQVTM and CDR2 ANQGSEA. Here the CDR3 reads CSAWGSGTQETQYF. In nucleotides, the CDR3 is TGCAGCGCTTGGGGGTCCGGGACTCAAGAGACCCAGTACTTC.

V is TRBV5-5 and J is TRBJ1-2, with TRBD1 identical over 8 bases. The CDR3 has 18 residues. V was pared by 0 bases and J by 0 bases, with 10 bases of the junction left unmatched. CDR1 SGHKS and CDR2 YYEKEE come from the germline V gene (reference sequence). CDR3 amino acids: CASSLGRTGTASNYGYTF. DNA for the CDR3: TGTGCCAGCAGCTTGGGTAGGACAGGGACAGCTTCTAACTATGGCTACACCTTC.

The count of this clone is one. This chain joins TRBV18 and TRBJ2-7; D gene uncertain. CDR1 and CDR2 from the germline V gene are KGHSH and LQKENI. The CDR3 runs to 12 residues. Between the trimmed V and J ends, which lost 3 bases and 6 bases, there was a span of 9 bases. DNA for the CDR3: TGTGCCAGCTCACCTATGGGGTTCGAGCAGTACTTC. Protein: CASSPMGFEQYF.

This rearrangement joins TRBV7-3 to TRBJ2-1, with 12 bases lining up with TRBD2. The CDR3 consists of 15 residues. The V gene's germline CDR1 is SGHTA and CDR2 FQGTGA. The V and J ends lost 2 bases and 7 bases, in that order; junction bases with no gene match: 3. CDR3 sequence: CASSLALAGGNEQFF. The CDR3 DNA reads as TGTGCCAGCAGCTTAGCACTAGCGGGAGGTAATGAGCAGTTCTTC.

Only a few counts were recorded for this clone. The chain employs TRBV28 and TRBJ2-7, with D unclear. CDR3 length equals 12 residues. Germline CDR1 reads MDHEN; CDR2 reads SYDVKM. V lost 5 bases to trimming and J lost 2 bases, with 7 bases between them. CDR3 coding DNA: TGTGCCAGCAGTCCCCGACCCTACGAGCAGTACTTC. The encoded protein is CASSPRPYEQYF.

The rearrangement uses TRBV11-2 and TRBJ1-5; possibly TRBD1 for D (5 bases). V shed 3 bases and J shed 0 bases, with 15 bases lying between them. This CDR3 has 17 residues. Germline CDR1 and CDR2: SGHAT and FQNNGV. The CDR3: CASSLEQGVPSNQPQHF. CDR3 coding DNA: TGTGCCAGCAGCTTGGAGCAGGGAGTCCCTAGCAATCAGCCCCAGCATTTT.

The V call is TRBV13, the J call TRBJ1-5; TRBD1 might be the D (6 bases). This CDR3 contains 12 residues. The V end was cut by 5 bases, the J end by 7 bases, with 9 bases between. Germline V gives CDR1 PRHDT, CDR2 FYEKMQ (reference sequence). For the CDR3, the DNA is TGTGCCAGCAGCCGGGGGGCACAGCCCCAGCATTTT. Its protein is CASSRGAQPQHF.

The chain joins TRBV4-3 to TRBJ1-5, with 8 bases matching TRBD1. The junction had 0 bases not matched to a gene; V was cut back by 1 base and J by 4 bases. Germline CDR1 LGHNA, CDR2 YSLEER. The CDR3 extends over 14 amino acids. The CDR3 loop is CASSQGQGNQPQHF. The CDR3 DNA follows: TGCGCCAGCAGCCAAGGACAGGGGAATCAGCCCCAGCATTTT.

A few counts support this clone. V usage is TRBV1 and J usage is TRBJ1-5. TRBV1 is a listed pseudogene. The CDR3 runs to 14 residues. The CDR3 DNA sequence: TGCACCAGCAGCCACTTAAGGTCCAATCAGCCCCAGCATTTT. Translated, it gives CTSSHLRSNQPQHF.

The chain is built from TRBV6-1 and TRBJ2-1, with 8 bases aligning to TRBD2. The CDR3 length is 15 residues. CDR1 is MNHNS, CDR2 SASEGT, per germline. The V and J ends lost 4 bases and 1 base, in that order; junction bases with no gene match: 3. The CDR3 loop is CASSGGLVSYNEQFF. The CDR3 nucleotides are TGTGCCAGCAGTGGGGGACTAGTGTCCTACAATGAGCAGTTCTTC.

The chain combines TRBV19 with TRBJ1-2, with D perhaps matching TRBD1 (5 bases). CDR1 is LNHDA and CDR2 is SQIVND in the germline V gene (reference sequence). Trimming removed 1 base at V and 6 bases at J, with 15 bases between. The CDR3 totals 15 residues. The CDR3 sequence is CASSIGPTRADGYTF. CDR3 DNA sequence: TGTGCCAGTAGTATAGGCCCAACCAGGGCCGATGGCTACACCTTC.

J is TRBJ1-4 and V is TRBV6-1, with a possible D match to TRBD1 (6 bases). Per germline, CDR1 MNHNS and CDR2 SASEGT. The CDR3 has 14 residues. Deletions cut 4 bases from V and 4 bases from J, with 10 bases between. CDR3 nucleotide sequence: TGTGCCAGCAGTGCAGGGGTCCTTAATGAAAAACTGTTTTTT. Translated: CASSAGVLNEKLFF.

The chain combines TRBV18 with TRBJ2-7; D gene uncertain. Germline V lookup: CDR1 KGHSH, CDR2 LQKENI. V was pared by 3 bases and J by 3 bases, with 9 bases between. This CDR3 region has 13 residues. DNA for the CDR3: TGTGCCAGCTCACCCGGTCTGATCTACGAGCAGTACTTC. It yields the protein CASSPGLIYEQYF.

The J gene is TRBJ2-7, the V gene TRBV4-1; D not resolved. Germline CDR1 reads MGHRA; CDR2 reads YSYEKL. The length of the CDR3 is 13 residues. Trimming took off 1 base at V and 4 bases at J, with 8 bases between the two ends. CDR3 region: CASSQVGSYEQYF. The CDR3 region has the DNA TGCGCCAGCAGCCAAGTAGGTAGTTACGAGCAGTACTTC.

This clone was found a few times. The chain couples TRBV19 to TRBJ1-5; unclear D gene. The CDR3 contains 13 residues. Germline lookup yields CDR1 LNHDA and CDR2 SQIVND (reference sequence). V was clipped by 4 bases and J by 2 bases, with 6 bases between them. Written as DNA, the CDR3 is TGTGCCAGTAGTACCGGGGGCAATCAGCCCCAGCATTTT. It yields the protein CASSTGGNQPQHF.